A selection of T cell receptor beta chains follows, all from one sample in a study of PD-1 blockade in classical Hodgkin lymphoma. Clones were sequenced by immunoSEQ multiplex PCR, and TCRdb holds only the in-frame ones, with some missing. Of 40,000 to 65,000 clones detected, 81% appear once; the ten largest clones hold about 16%. Here the sequenced sample was peripheral blood mononuclear cells (PBMCs), taken at baseline. All receptors come from a human donor with classical Hodgkin lymphoma. The CDR3 runs from the conserved cysteine through the conserved F or W. The order of the fields is V gene, J gene, clone size, D gene, CDR3 protein, CDR3 DNA. D genes are given only for firm matches. Clone size is shown for a subset of rows, as once, few, many or a class of expanded clone.

v_gene: TRBV7-8
j_gene: TRBJ1-2
abundance: NA
d_gene: TRBD1
CDR3aa: CASSLATGSHGYTF
CDR3nt: TGTGCCAGCAGCTTAGCGACAGGGAGTCATGGCTACACCTTC

v_gene: TRBV10-3
j_gene: TRBJ1-5
abundance: NA
d_gene: NA
CDR3aa: CAISESFGGSNQPQHF
CDR3nt: TGTGCCATCAGTGAAAGTTTTGGAGGGAGCAATCAGCCCCAGCATTTT

v_gene: TRBV29-1
j_gene: TRBJ2-3
abundance: NA
d_gene: NA
CDR3aa: CSAEGLVNIADTQYF
CDR3nt: TGCAGCGCTGAGGGTCTAGTCAATATCGCAGATACGCAGTATTTT

v_gene: TRBV7-2
j_gene: TRBJ2-7
abundance: few
d_gene: NA
CDR3aa: CASSLARTTYEQYF
CDR3nt: TGTGCCAGCAGCTTAGCGAGGACCACCTACGAGCAGTACTTC

v_gene: TRBV7-9
j_gene: TRBJ1-2
abundance: NA
d_gene: TRBD1
CDR3aa: CASSSRRLRQGANYGYTF
CDR3nt: TGTGCCAGCAGCTCGCGACGACTCCGACAGGGAGCTAACTATGGCTACACCTTC

v_gene: TRBV19
j_gene: TRBJ1-2
abundance: NA
d_gene: TRBD1
CDR3aa: CASSIAGTGNYGYTF
CDR3nt: TGTGCCAGTAGTATAGCCGGGACAGGGAACTATGGCTACACCTTC

v_gene: TRBV5-1
j_gene: TRBJ2-1
abundance: few
d_gene: NA
CDR3aa: CASSLIGRAGEQFF
CDR3nt: TGCGCCAGCAGCTTGATCGGGCGGGCGGGGGAGCAGTTCTTC

v_gene: TRBV7-7
j_gene: TRBJ2-2
abundance: NA
d_gene: NA
CDR3aa: CASSLVSGELFF
CDR3nt: TGTGCCAGCAGCTTAGTCAGCGGGGAGCTGTTTTTT

v_gene: TRBV6-5
j_gene: TRBJ1-1
abundance: NA
d_gene: NA
CDR3aa: CASKLSWGLGTEAFF
CDR3nt: TGTGCCAGCAAACTGTCATGGGGGCTAGGAACTGAAGCTTTCTTT

v_gene: TRBV19
j_gene: TRBJ1-2
abundance: few
d_gene: NA
CDR3aa: CASRPDPQGGGYTF
CDR3nt: TGTGCCAGTAGACCTGACCCCCAGGGCGGTGGCTACACCTTC

v_gene: TRBV9
j_gene: TRBJ2-1
abundance: once
d_gene: NA
CDR3aa: CASSARLLSGRSNEQFF
CDR3nt: TGTGCCAGCAGCGCTCGTTTACTGTCCGGACGAAGCAATGAGCAGTTCTTC

v_gene: TRBV19
j_gene: TRBJ1-1
abundance: NA
d_gene: NA
CDR3aa: CASLTGIKAFF
CDR3nt: TGTGCCAGTTTAACAGGGATCAAGGCTTTCTTT

v_gene: TRBV5-5
j_gene: TRBJ1-4
abundance: NA
d_gene: TRBD1
CDR3aa: CASSLAGGTGGEKLFF
CDR3nt: TGTGCCAGCAGCTTGGCCGGTGGGACAGGGGGCGAAAAACTGTTTTTT

v_gene: TRBV30
j_gene: TRBJ2-5
abundance: NA
d_gene: NA
CDR3aa: CAWSVASLSRTQYF
CDR3nt: TGTGCCTGGAGTGTAGCATCCCTCTCCAGGACCCAGTACTTC

v_gene: TRBV29-1
j_gene: TRBJ1-1
abundance: medium-sized
d_gene: NA
CDR3aa: CSGFGFNTEAFF
CDR3nt: TGCAGCGGCTTTGGGTTTAACACTGAAGCTTTCTTT

v_gene: TRBV4-2
j_gene: TRBJ2-1
abundance: NA
d_gene: NA
CDR3aa: CASSQEDRSAGYNEQFF
CDR3nt: TGTGCCAGCAGCCAAGAGGACCGAAGCGCTGGATACAATGAGCAGTTCTTC

v_gene: TRBV10-3
j_gene: TRBJ1-1
abundance: NA
d_gene: NA
CDR3aa: CAIRRTGDTEAFF
CDR3nt: TGTGCCATCAGGAGGACTGGGGACACTGAAGCTTTCTTT

v_gene: TRBV7-3
j_gene: TRBJ2-1
abundance: NA
d_gene: TRBD2
CDR3aa: CASSSSGSQSYNEQFF
CDR3nt: TGTGCCAGCAGTTCTAGCGGGAGTCAATCCTACAATGAGCAGTTCTTC

v_gene: TRBV18
j_gene: TRBJ2-7
abundance: NA
d_gene: NA
CDR3aa: CASSPLSSYEQYF
CDR3nt: TGTGCCAGCTCACCACTTAGCTCCTACGAGCAGTACTTC

v_gene: TRBV4-2
j_gene: TRBJ2-7
abundance: NA
d_gene: NA
CDR3aa: CASSQDQPTPRVNEQYF
CDR3nt: TGTGCCAGCAGCCAAGACCAACCAACGCCGAGGGTCAACGAGCAGTACTTC

v_gene: TRBV13
j_gene: TRBJ2-7
abundance: NA
d_gene: TRBD1
CDR3aa: CASTPTGSYEQYF
CDR3nt: TGTGCCAGCACCCCGACAGGGTCCTACGAGCAGTACTTC

v_gene: TRBV5-1
j_gene: TRBJ2-5
abundance: NA
d_gene: TRBD1
CDR3aa: CASSPGQPQETQYF
CDR3nt: TGCGCCAGCAGCCCGGGACAGCCGCAAGAGACCCAGTACTTC